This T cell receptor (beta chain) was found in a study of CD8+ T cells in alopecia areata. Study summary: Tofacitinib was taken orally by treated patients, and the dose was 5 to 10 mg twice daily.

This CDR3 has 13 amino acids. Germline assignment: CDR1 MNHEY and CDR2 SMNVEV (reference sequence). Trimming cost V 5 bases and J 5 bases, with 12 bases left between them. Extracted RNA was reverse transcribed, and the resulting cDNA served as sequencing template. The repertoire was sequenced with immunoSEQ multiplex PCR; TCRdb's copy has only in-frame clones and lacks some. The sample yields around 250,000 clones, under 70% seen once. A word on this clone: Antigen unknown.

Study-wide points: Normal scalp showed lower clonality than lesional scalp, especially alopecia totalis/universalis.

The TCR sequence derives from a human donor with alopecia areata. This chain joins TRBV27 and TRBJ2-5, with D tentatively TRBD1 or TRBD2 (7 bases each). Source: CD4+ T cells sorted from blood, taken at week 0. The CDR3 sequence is CASSSGTAETQYF. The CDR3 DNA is TGTGCCAGCAGTAGCGGGACAGCCGAGACCCAGTACTTC.